The 19 T cell receptor beta chains below were found in one sample sequenced in a study of T cell responses to AZD1222 COVID-19 vaccine. Clones were sequenced by immunoSEQ multiplex PCR, and TCRdb holds only the in-frame ones, with some missing. This sample yields approximately 150,000 clones, of which around 90% are seen a single time; about 2.5% belongs to the top ten. The source was peripheral blood, collected on day 0 of AZD1222 vaccination. These TCRs come from an adult in good health.

There are a few counts of this clone. CDR3 residues: CASNRQGPGEQYF. The CDR3 DNA reads TGTGCCAGCAACCGGCAGGGTCCGGGGGAGCAGTACTTC. This rearrangement joins TRBV2 to TRBJ2-7, with D perhaps matching TRBD1 or TRBD2 (5 bases each). CDR3 size: 13 residues. Germline V gene sequence: CDR1 SNHLY, CDR2 FYNNEI. Deletions cut 7 bases from V and 7 bases from J, with 17 bases between.

The chain links TRBV5-1 to TRBJ2-7, with a weak D call TRBD1 (6 bases). The V end was cut by 0 bases, the J end by 3 bases, with 7 bases between. This CDR3 is built from 13 residues. Germline CDR1 is SGHRS and CDR2 is YFSETQ. CDR3 protein: CASSLATGYEQYF. As DNA, the CDR3 is TGCGCCAGCAGCTTGGCGACAGGCTACGAGCAGTACTTC. The variable domain in full, completed from reference TRBV5-1 and TRBJ2-7, reads KAGVTQTPRYLIKTRGQQVTLSCSPISGHRSVSWYQQTPGQGLQFLFEYFSETQRNKGNFPGRFSGRQFSNSRSEMNVSTLELGDSALYLCASSLATGYEQYFGPGTRLTVT.

This clone came up many times. This chain joins TRBV4-1 and TRBJ1-2, with TRBD1 identical over 7 bases. The CDR3 consists of 16 residues. Germline CDR1 is MGHRA and CDR2 is YSYEKL. The V gene end was trimmed by 3 bases and the J gene end by 0 bases; junction bases not matched to a gene: 7. CDR3 sequence (DNA): TGCGCCAGCAGCCAGCCCCTAGGGACAGCTAACTATGGCTACACCTTC. This encodes CASSQPLGTANYGYTF.

The V and J genes are TRBV29-1 and TRBJ1-4, with a weak D call TRBD1 (6 bases). The CDR3 runs 13 residues. V was cut by 7 bases and J by 8 bases, with 17 bases left in between. Germline V gene lookup returns CDR1 SQVTM and CDR2 ANQGSEA. CDR3: CSAAGAPGEKLFF. CDR3 DNA: TGCAGCGCCGCGGGGGCCCCAGGAGAAAAACTGTTTTTT.

This sequence joins TRBV2 and TRBJ1-1; a weak D match, TRBD1 (6 bases). Trimming removed 4 bases from V and 10 bases from J, with 16 bases in between. Germline assignment: CDR1 SNHLY and CDR2 FYNNEI. CDR3 length: 13 amino acids. CDR3 loop: CASSAYWGAGAFF. Here the CDR3 DNA reads TGTGCCAGCAGTGCTTACTGGGGGGCGGGAGCTTTCTTT.

The V and J genes are TRBV27 and TRBJ1-5; possible D gene TRBD1, 6 bases. V lost 6 bases and J 0 bases, leaving 15 bases between the germline ends. This CDR3 contains 16 residues. Germline values: CDR1 MNHEY, CDR2 SMNVEV (reference sequence). Written as DNA, the CDR3 is TGTGCCAGCAGCGGATCCTGGGGGCCTAGCAATCAGCCCCAGCATTTT. Protein product: CASSGSWGPSNQPQHF.

The chain has TRBV11-2 and TRBJ2-1; D ambiguous. V lost 8 bases, J lost 7 bases, and 6 bases lay in between. Looked up from germline, CDR1 is SGHAT and CDR2 is FQNNGV. The CDR3 sequence is 10 residues long. The CDR3 nucleotides are TGTGCCAGCTCAGTAAATGAGCAGTTCTTC. This translates into CASSVNEQFF.

This sequence joins TRBV5-6 and TRBJ2-2; 7 nucleotides match TRBD1. J gave up 1 base and V 4 bases, and 4 bases lay outside the gene matches. In germline, CDR1 is SGHDT, CDR2 YYEEEE. The CDR3 consists of 15 residues. The CDR3 DNA follows: TGTGCCAGCAGCCGTACAGGGGTGAACACCGGGGAGCTGTTTTTT. Its protein is CASSRTGVNTGELFF.

V usage is TRBV6-5 and J usage is TRBJ2-5, with TRBD1 matching over 7 bases. Trimming cost V 6 bases and J 1 base; bases outside gene matches: 2. This CDR3 is 13 amino acids long. Germline V gives CDR1 MNHEY, CDR2 SVGAGI. Written as DNA, the CDR3 is TGTGCCAGCAGGAGGGACAGCCAAGAGACCCAGTACTTC. It yields the protein CASRRDSQETQYF.

This chain uses TRBV12-3 or TRBV12-4 with TRBJ1-5; D call uncertain. The CDR3 length is 13 residues. V dropped 1 base and J dropped 11 bases, with 12 bases sitting between them. DNA of the CDR3: TGTGCCAGCAGTTTAGTGGCAGGACGGTCCCAGCATTTT. Translated: CASSLVAGRSQHF.

This chain links TRBV12-3 or TRBV12-4 with TRBJ1-1; unclear D gene. The V end lost 7 bases, the J end lost 4 bases, and 10 bases lay between the germline ends. The CDR3 length is 12 residues. In DNA, the CDR3 is TGTGCCAGCACCCCCGTCTTCACTGAAGCTTTCTTT. It encodes CASTPVFTEAFF.

This rearrangement joins TRBV10-3 to TRBJ2-2; D is undetermined. V lost 7 bases, J lost 4 bases, and 7 bases lay in between. The CDR3 sequence is 12 residues long. The V gene's germline CDR1 is ENHRY and CDR2 SYGVKD. CDR3 DNA sequence: TGTGCCATCAAAAAGGGCACCGGGGAGCTGTTTTTT. Translation gives CAIKKGTGELFF.

The chain's CDR3 is CASSSKWRAGPTGETQYF. The CDR3 DNA reads TGTGCCAGCAGCTCCAAATGGAGAGCGGGGCCAACGGGGGAGACCCAGTACTTC. This chain links TRBV7-8 with TRBJ2-5, with 7 bases matching TRBD2. Losses at the gene ends were 4 bases for V and 5 bases for J; bases not matched to a gene: 19. CDR1 and CDR2 (germline): SGHVS, FQNEAQ. CDR3 length: 18 amino acids.

The chain carries TRBV20-1 and TRBJ1-1; no definite D call. Trimming removed 3 bases from V and 5 bases from J, with 10 bases in between. The germline V gene has CDR1 DFQATT and CDR2 SNEGSKA (reference sequence). The CDR3 covers 12 residues. CDR3 in amino acids: CSASLRMTEAFF. CDR3 DNA sequence: TGCAGTGCTAGTCTCCGAATGACTGAAGCTTTCTTT.

This clone was found once. This chain uses TRBV4-1 with TRBJ2-3; 11 bases fit TRBD2. CDR1 is MGHRA, CDR2 YSYEKL, per germline. J was trimmed by 6 bases and V by 2 bases; bases with no gene match: 13. CDR3 length: 18 residues. The CDR3 loop is CASSQPTSGSPLYDTQYF. DNA of the CDR3: TGCGCCAGCAGCCAACCAACTAGCGGGAGTCCCTTGTATGATACGCAGTATTTT.

This sequence joins TRBV3-1 (or the pseudogene TRBV3-2) and TRBJ1-1; no clear D gene. Trimming pared 4 bases from V and 7 bases from J, leaving 16 bases between. This CDR3 is built from 14 residues. The V gene's germline CDR1 is LGHDT and CDR2 YNNKEL (reference sequence). The CDR3 nucleotides are TGTGCCAGCAGCCGAGGTGGGAGTCGACATGAAGCTTTCTTT. Residues: CASSRGGSRHEAFF.

The genes are TRBV7-8 and TRBJ2-7; D ambiguous. Per germline, CDR1 SGHVS and CDR2 FQNEAQ. Trimming stripped 1 base from V and 4 bases from J, with 5 bases between. CDR3 length equals 12 residues. The CDR3 nucleotides are TGTGCCAGCAGCTTAGGAGCGTACGAGCAGTACTTC. This translates into CASSLGAYEQYF.

This chain connects TRBV24-1 to TRBJ1-1; 8 bases agree with TRBD1. Germline V gives CDR1 KGHDR, CDR2 SFDVKD. The CDR3 has 14 amino acids. V was pared by 7 bases and J by 4 bases, with 7 bases of the junction left unmatched. CDR3 amino acids: CATRQGALGTEAFF. The CDR3 coding sequence is TGTGCCACCAGGCAGGGGGCGCTGGGCACTGAAGCTTTCTTT.

This clone was seen more than once but under ten times. V gene TRBV7-2 combines with J gene TRBJ2-7; D gene ambiguous. Trimming pared 5 bases from V and 2 bases from J, leaving 16 bases between. Germline assignment: CDR1 SGHTA and CDR2 FQGNSA. The CDR3 contains 15 residues. In DNA, the CDR3 is TGTGCCAGCAGCCAGATGGGTTACTCGACCTACGAGCAGTACTTC. Translated, it gives CASSQMGYSTYEQYF.